This T cell receptor (beta chain) was identified during a study of blood T cell repertoires in COVID-19. Measured with immunoSEQ multiplex PCR; TCRdb has only the in-frame clones, and not every one. The data hold more than 150,000 clones, with 80% to 90% observed a single time. The CDR3 spans 14 residues. Germline CDR1 ENHRY, CDR2 SYGVKD. Trimming cost V 6 bases and J 10 bases, with 16 bases left between them. The origin of this receptor is a woman aged 80 or older with COVID-19, enrolled during active disease. The V call is TRBV10-3, the J call TRBJ1-6, with a tentative D call TRBD1 (5 bases). Material for sequencing was peripheral blood. DNA for the CDR3: TGTGCCATCAGACAGGACCCAGGAGGGTCACCCCTCCACTTT. Translating it yields CAIRQDPGGSPLHF.